The clone carrying this TCR beta chain appeared many times. As yet, its antigen is unknown. The sample belongs to a study of T cells after yellow fever vaccination. Across the whole study: Fractions containing few cells were prepared with SMART-Seq v4 Ultra Low Input. The study's findings and limits: A large majority of primary-vaccination clones showed up again after the booster (approximately 96% CD4, 85% to 90% CD8). Only a small proportion of the clonotypes turned up in both the CD4 and the CD8 compartments, likely arising from convergent recombination.

Germline assignment: CDR1 SGHRS and CDR2 YFSETQ. Germline trimming cut 1 base from V and 4 bases from J; bases unmatched to any gene: 9. The CDR3 has 16 residues. TCRdb re-derived calls from the 5' RACE reads in MiXCR, one entry per CDR3 protein. The sample has about 250,000 distinct CDR3 sequences; 3.6% are singletons. The chain recombines TRBV5-1 with TRBJ2-5, with 8 bases fitting TRBD1. The sequences come from PBMCs, collected 15 days after the yellow fever booster vaccination. This TCR was sampled from a man between 18 and 35 years old who received the YFV17D yellow fever vaccine. The CDR3 bases are TGCGCCAGCAGCTTGAGACCGACAGGGGATTTAGAGACCCAGTACTTC. Protein sequence: CASSLRPTGDLETQYF. Full variable domain (remainder filled in from reference TRBV5-1 and TRBJ2-5): KAGVTQTPRYLIKTRGQQVTLSCSPISGHRSVSWYQQTPGQGLQFLFEYFSETQRNKGNFPGRFSGRQFSNSRSEMNVSTLELGDSALYLCASSLRPTGDLETQYFGPGTRLLVL.